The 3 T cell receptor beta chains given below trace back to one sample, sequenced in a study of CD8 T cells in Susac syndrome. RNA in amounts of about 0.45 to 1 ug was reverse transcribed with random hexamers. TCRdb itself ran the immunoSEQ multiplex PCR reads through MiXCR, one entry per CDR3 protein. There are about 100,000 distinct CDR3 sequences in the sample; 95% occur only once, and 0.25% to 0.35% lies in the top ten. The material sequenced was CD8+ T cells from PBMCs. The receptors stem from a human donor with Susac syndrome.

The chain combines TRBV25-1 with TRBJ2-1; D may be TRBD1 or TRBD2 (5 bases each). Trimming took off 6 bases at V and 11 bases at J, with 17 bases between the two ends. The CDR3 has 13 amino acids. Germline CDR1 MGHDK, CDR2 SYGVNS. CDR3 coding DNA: TGTGCCAGCAGCCACCACCGGGGCTGGAAGCAGTTCTTC. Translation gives CASSHHRGWKQFF.

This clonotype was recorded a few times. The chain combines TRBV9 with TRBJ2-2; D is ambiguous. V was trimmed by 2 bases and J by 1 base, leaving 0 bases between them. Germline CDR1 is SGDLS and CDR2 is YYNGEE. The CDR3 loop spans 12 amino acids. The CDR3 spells CASSVNTGELFF. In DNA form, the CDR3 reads TGTGCCAGCAGCGTGAACACCGGGGAGCTGTTTTTT. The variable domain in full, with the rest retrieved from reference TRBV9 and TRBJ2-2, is DSGVTQTPKHLITATGQRVTLRCSPRSGDLSVYWYQQSLDQGLQFLIQYYNGEERAKGNILERFSAQQFPDLHSELNLSSLELGDSALYFCASSVNTGELFFGEGSRLTVL.

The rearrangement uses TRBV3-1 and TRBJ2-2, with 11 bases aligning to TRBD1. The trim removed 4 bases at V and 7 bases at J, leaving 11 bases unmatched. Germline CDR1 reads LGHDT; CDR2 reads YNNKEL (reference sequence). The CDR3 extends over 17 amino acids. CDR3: CASSRSGQGAVSGELFF. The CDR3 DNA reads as TGTGCCAGCAGCCGAAGCGGACAGGGGGCGGTGAGCGGGGAGCTGTTTTTT.